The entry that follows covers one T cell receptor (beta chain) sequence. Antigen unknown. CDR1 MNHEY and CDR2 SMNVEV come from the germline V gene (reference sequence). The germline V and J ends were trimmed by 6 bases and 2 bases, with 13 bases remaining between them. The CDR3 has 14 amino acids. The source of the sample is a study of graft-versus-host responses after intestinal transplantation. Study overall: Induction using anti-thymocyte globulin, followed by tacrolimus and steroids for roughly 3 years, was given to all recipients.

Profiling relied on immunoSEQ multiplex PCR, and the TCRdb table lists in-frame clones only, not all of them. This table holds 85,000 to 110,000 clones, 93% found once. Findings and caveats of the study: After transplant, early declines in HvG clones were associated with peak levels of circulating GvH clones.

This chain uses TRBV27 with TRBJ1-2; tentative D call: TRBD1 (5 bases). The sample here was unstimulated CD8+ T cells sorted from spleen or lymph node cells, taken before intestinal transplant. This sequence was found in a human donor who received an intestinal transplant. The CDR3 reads CASSPQGLNYGYTF. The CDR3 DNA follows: TGTGCCAGCAGCCCTCAGGGCCTCAACTATGGCTACACCTTC.